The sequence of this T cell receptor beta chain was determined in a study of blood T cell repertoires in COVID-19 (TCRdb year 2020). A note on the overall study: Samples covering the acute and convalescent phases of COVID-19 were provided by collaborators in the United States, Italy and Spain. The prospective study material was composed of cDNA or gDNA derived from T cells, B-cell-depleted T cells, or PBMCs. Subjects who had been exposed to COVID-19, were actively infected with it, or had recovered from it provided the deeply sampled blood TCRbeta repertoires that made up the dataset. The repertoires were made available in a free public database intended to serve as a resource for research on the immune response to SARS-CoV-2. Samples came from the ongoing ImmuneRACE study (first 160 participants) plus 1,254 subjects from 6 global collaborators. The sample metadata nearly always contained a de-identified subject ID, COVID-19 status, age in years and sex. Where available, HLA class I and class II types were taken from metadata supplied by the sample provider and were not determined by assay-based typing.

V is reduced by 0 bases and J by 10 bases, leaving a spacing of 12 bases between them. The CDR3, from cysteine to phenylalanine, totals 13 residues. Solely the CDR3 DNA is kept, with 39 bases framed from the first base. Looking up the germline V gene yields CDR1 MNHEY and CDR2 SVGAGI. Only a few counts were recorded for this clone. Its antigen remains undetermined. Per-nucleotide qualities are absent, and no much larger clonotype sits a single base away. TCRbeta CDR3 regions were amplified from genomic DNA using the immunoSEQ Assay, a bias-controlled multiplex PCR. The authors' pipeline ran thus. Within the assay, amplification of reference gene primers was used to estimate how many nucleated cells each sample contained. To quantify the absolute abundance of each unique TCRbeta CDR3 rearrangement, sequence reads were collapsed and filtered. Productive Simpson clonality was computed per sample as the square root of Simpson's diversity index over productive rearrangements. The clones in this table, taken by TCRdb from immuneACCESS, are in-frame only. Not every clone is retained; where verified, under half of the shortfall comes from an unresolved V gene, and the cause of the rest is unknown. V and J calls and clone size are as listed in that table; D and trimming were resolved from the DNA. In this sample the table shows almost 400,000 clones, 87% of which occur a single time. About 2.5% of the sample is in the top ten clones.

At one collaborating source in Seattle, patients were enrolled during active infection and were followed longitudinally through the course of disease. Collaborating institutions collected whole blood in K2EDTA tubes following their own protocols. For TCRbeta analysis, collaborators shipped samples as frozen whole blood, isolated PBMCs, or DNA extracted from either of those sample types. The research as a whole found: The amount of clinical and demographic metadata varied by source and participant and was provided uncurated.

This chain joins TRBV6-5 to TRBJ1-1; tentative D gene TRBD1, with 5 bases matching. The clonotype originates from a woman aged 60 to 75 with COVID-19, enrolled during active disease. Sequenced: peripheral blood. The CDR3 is CASSYSWERGAFF. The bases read TGTGCCAGCAGTTACTCATGGGAAAGGGGAGCTTTCTTT.